Below, 26 T cell receptor beta chains from the same sample are listed, as sequenced in a study of T-cell reconstitution after alpha-beta-depleted transplantation in children (TCRdb year 2016). In light of the paper, this sample's treatment or condition label describes: allogeneic hematopoietic cell transplantation with graft depleted of TCRalphabeta T cells and CD19 B cells. The method behind the library was PCR. Sequencing was performed on an Illumina HiSeq 2500. TCR libraries were prepared with molecular barcoding, using unique molecular identifiers to normalize TCRbeta repertoire quantification. TCRdb itself trimmed the public reads at Q25 with fastp, ran MiXCR and retained productive beta chains. Each entry is one CDR3 protein sequence, shown with its most common DNA and genes. The sample includes just under 250,000 distinct CDR3 sequences, with about 26% observed a single time. The top ten clonotypes cover about 2.8% of the sample.

Sequenced material: PBMCs, taken before TCRalphabeta/CD19-depleted stem cell transplant. Receptors originate from a girl aged 2 to 9 with Fanconi anemia, due to receive a stem cell transplant.

The rearrangement joins TRBV5-1 to TRBJ2-3; 9 bases align to TRBD2. There are 18 residues in the CDR3. The V gene's germline CDR1 is SGHRS and CDR2 YFSETQ. Trimming at V came to 5 bases and at J to 4 bases, leaving 17 bases not matched to a gene. CDR3 in DNA: TGCGCCAGCAGACCCAGGCTTCGATCTAGCGGGGAAGCAGATACGCAGTATTTT. This codes for CASRPRLRSSGEADTQYF. Supplemented by reference TRBV5-1 and TRBJ2-3, the full variable domain reads KAGVTQTPRYLIKTRGQQVTLSCSPISGHRSVSWYQQTPGQGLQFLFEYFSETQRNKGNFPGRFSGRQFSNSRSEMNVSTLELGDSALYLCASRPRLRSSGEADTQYFGPGTRLTVL.

This clonotype was observed many times. The rearrangement uses TRBV29-1 and TRBJ2-7; TRBD1 agrees at 9 bases. This CDR3 comprises 13 residues. Germline V CDR1 and CDR2: SQVTM, ANQGSEA. Trimming took 6 bases from V and 3 from J; bases not matched to a gene: 6. CDR3 DNA sequence: TGCAGCGTCCGGACAGGGGTGAGCTACGAGCAGTACTTC. Translated, it gives CSVRTGVSYEQYF.

J is TRBJ2-1 and V is TRBV7-3; 8 bases align to TRBD2. Germline loops: CDR1 SGHTA, CDR2 FQGTGA. This CDR3 comprises 15 residues. J gave up 8 bases and V 4 bases, and 10 bases lay outside the gene matches. CDR3 loop: CASSSRGRRGDEQFF. The CDR3 nucleotides are TGTGCCAGCAGCTCCCGAGGTAGGCGGGGGGATGAGCAGTTCTTC.

For the CDR3, the DNA is TGCGCCAGCAACATGGACAGCGCATTTACATTAGATACGCAGTATTTT. It translates to CASNMDSAFTLDTQYF. This chain links TRBV5-1 with TRBJ2-3; D is possibly TRBD1 (6 bases). Germline assignment: CDR1 SGHRS and CDR2 YFSETQ. This CDR3 region has 16 residues. V was clipped by 6 bases and J by 5 bases, with 22 bases between them.

The chain recombines TRBV2 with TRBJ2-2, with 10 nucleotides matching TRBD2. The CDR3 runs to 15 residues. From germline, CDR1 is SNHLY and CDR2 FYNNEI. The trim removed 6 bases at V and 4 bases at J, leaving 5 bases unmatched. The CDR3 bases are TGTGCCAGCAGGAGGACTAGCGGATCCACCGGGGAGCTGTTTTTT. Protein: CASRRTSGSTGELFF.

In its sample, this clonotype was seen a few times. V gene TRBV7-3 combines with J gene TRBJ2-3; 7 positions match TRBD1. The CDR3 is made up of 16 amino acids. Germline assignment: CDR1 SGHTA and CDR2 FQGTGA. V shed 0 bases and J 1 base; nucleotides not matched to a gene: 4. In DNA, the CDR3 is TGTGCCAGCAGCTTAACCCGGGACAGAGGCACAGATACGCAGTATTTT. Translating it yields CASSLTRDRGTDTQYF.

This clonotype has a count of ten or more. V is TRBV20-1 and J is TRBJ2-5; TRBD2 might be the D (6 bases). This CDR3 contains 14 residues. In germline, CDR1 is DFQATT, CDR2 SNEGSKA (reference sequence). Trimming took off 4 bases at V and 2 bases at J, with 14 bases between the two ends. The CDR3 sequence is CSAIGLAIQETQYF. Here the CDR3 DNA reads TGCAGTGCTATCGGGCTAGCGATACAAGAGACCCAGTACTTC.

The CDR3 sequence is CSARGVTQETQYF. For the CDR3, the DNA is TGCAGTGCTAGAGGGGTCACTCAAGAGACCCAGTACTTC. The chain has TRBV20-1 and TRBJ2-5; D call uncertain. CDR1 and CDR2 from the germline V gene are DFQATT and SNEGSKA (reference sequence). Trimming shortened V by 1 base and J by 2 bases, and 8 bases separated the two germline ends. The CDR3 extends over 13 amino acids.

In its sample, this clonotype was seen many times. The chain employs TRBV6-5 and TRBJ2-1; 7 positions agree with TRBD2. Per germline, CDR1 MNHEY and CDR2 SVGAGI. The V gene end was trimmed by 4 bases and the J gene end by 0 bases; junction bases not matched to a gene: 3. The CDR3 is 15 amino acids. DNA of the CDR3: TGTGCCAGCAGTTGGACTAGATTCTCCTACAATGAGCAGTTCTTC. This translates into CASSWTRFSYNEQFF.

This clonotype has ten or more counts. V is TRBV29-1 and J is TRBJ2-2; D is ambiguous. Germline CDR1 and CDR2: SQVTM and ANQGSEA. V was cut by 6 bases and J by 7 bases, with 9 bases left in between. The CDR3 totals 11 residues. The CDR3 loop reads CSVLLYGELFF. The CDR3 region has the DNA TGCAGCGTCCTACTTTACGGGGAGCTGTTTTTT.

This clonotype occurred many times. The V and J genes are TRBV20-1 and TRBJ2-7; D perhaps matches TRBD1 (7 bases). Per the germline V gene, CDR1 is DFQATT and CDR2 is SNEGSKA (reference sequence). The ends were cut back, 0 bases at V and 2 bases at J, with 20 bases in the middle. This CDR3 region has 17 residues. This CDR3 reads CSARDKMDRRGAYEQYF. CDR3 DNA sequence: TGCAGTGCTAGAGATAAGATGGACAGGAGGGGCGCCTACGAGCAGTACTTC.

This clonotype was seen repeatedly, ten times or more. V and J are TRBV5-1 and TRBJ2-1; 10 positions match TRBD1. CDR1 and CDR2 (germline): SGHRS, YFSETQ. Unmatched junction bases numbered 5, after V lost 3 bases and J lost 8 bases. CDR3 length: 14 residues. CDR3 coding DNA: TGCGCCAGCAGCTGGGCCGGGACAGGGGATGAGCAGTTCTTC. Protein: CASSWAGTGDEQFF.

This clonotype came up a few times. The chain is built from TRBV29-1 and TRBJ2-5; D ambiguous. Germline CDR1 SQVTM, CDR2 ANQGSEA. CDR3 size: 12 residues. V lost 4 bases, J lost 4 bases, and 10 bases lay in between. CDR3 sequence: CSVGSIRETQYF. The DNA for the CDR3 is TGCAGCGTTGGGTCAATTCGAGAGACCCAGTACTTC.

The sample holds many counts of this clonotype. The chain couples TRBV29-1 to TRBJ1-1; D is perhaps TRBD1 (6 bases). V lost 6 bases, J lost 3 bases, and 17 bases lay in between. The CDR3 spans 14 residues. The germline CDR1 and CDR2 sequences are SQVTM and ANQGSEA. The CDR3 DNA reads TGCAGCGTGGCGGGAAACAGGGTTTACACTGAAGCTTTCTTT. Its protein product is CSVAGNRVYTEAFF.

J is TRBJ1-5 and V is TRBV12-3 or TRBV12-4, with no clear D. The CDR3 is 12 amino acids. The V end was cut by 2 bases, the J end by 9 bases, with 8 bases between. This CDR3 reads CASSLQARPQHF. Written as DNA, the CDR3 is TGTGCCAGCAGTTTACAAGCGCGGCCCCAGCATTTT.

This clonotype was counted ten times or more. This chain uses TRBV20-1 with TRBJ2-4; D ambiguous. The V and J ends lost 7 bases and 0 bases respectively, with 10 bases between them. The length of the CDR3 is 13 residues. Germline CDR1 is DFQATT and CDR2 is SNEGSKA (reference sequence). The CDR3 here is CSGERGAKNIQYF. CDR3 bases: TGCAGTGGGGAAAGAGGAGCCAAAAACATTCAGTACTTC.

The chain uses TRBV29-1 and TRBJ2-7, with D possibly being TRBD2 (5 bases). The germline V gene encodes CDR1 SQVTM and CDR2 ANQGSEA. V gave up 4 bases and J gave up 2 bases, with 18 bases separating them. The CDR3 contains 15 residues. The CDR3 sequence: CSVVGRDGSPYEQYF. The CDR3 bases are TGCAGCGTTGTTGGTCGGGATGGTAGTCCCTACGAGCAGTACTTC.

This chain links TRBV5-1 with TRBJ2-7; D is perhaps TRBD1 or TRBD2 (5 bases each). This CDR3 contains 17 residues. Per the germline V gene, CDR1 is SGHRS and CDR2 is YFSETQ. V was shortened by 2 bases and J by 6 bases, with 24 bases between the two germline ends. DNA of the CDR3: TGCGCCAGCAGCTTACTATTCTGGGGAAGTCAGAGGGGCGAGCAGTACTTC. Its translation is CASSLLFWGSQRGEQYF.

This clonotype was found many times. This chain connects TRBV20-1 to TRBJ2-3, with a weak D call TRBD1 (5 bases). CDR3 length equals 12 residues. V dropped 6 bases and J dropped 1 base, with 8 bases sitting between them. Germline V gives CDR1 DFQATT, CDR2 SNEGSKA (reference sequence). The CDR3 reads CSASRGTDTQYF. The CDR3, as DNA: TGCAGTGCGAGCAGGGGCACAGATACGCAGTATTTT.

This clonotype was seen at least ten times. The rearrangement joins TRBV29-1 to TRBJ2-1, with 10 bases identical to TRBD1. The germline V gene has CDR1 SQVTM and CDR2 ANQGSEA. The CDR3 spans 15 residues. V was pared by 6 bases and J by 7 bases, with 12 bases of the junction left unmatched. CDR3 bases: TGCAGCGTCCCCCGGGGGACAGGGGTAGGGAATGAGCAGTTCTTC. Amino acid sequence: CSVPRGTGVGNEQFF.

The V and J genes are TRBV9 and TRBJ2-3; 8 bases agree with TRBD1. The CDR3 consists of 17 residues. Germline loops: CDR1 SGDLS, CDR2 YYNGEE. V lost 4 bases to trimming and J lost 3 bases; unmatched junction nucleotides: 13. CDR3 sequence reads: CASSQPRTGSGTDTQYF. The CDR3 DNA follows: TGTGCCAGCAGCCAACCTCGGACAGGGAGCGGTACAGATACGCAGTATTTT.

This clonotype occurred a few times. The chain employs TRBV29-1 and TRBJ2-3; 7 nucleotides align to TRBD2. J gave up 4 bases and V 1 base, and 14 bases lay outside the gene matches. CDR3 length equals 17 residues. CDR1 is SQVTM and CDR2 is ANQGSEA in the germline V gene. CDR3 DNA sequence: TGCAGCGTTGAAGGGTTGGGAACTAGCGTACCGTCAGATACGCAGTATTTT. It encodes CSVEGLGTSVPSDTQYF.

This clonotype was detected ten times or more. CDR3 DNA sequence: TGCAGTGCTAGCCTGTCTCACAATGAGCAGTTCTTC. This encodes CSASLSHNEQFF. This chain connects TRBV20-1 to TRBJ2-1; D gene ambiguous. The ends were cut back, 3 bases at V and 5 bases at J, with 8 bases in the middle. The germline V gene encodes CDR1 DFQATT and CDR2 SNEGSKA (reference sequence). This CDR3 region has 12 residues.

This clonotype has a handful of counts. The rearrangement uses TRBV6-4 and TRBJ2-3, with 12 bases matching TRBD2. With V trimmed by 4 bases and J by 1 base, 6 bases remained unmatched. The CDR3 runs to 17 residues. Germline V gene lookup returns CDR1 MRHNA and CDR2 SNTAGT. This CDR3 is CASSGLAGVAGTDTQYF. The CDR3 bases are TGTGCCAGCAGTGGACTAGCGGGAGTGGCTGGCACAGATACGCAGTATTTT.

The sample holds many counts of this clonotype. The chain carries TRBV29-1 and TRBJ1-2; 10 nucleotides line up with TRBD1. The germline V gene encodes CDR1 SQVTM and CDR2 ANQGSEA. The CDR3 has 12 amino acids. With V trimmed by 7 bases and J by 5 bases, 4 bases remained unmatched. CDR3 sequence reads: CSALGQGYGYTF. The CDR3 DNA reads as TGCAGCGCTTTGGGACAGGGGTATGGCTACACCTTC.

This clonotype has at least ten counts. This chain connects TRBV2 to TRBJ1-3; D gene unclear. The CDR3 has 14 residues. V was shortened by 3 bases and J by 5 bases, with 11 bases between the two germline ends. Germline V gene data show CDR1 as SNHLY and CDR2 as FYNNEI. The CDR3 region is CASSDGRSRNTIYF. The CDR3, as DNA: TGTGCCAGCAGTGATGGCAGATCAAGAAACACCATATATTTT. The complete variable domain, with remaining parts taken from reference TRBV2 and TRBJ1-3, reads EPEVTQTPSHQVTQMGQEVILRCVPISNHLYFYWYRQILGQKVEFLVSFYNNEISEKSEIFDDQFSVERPDGSNFTLKIRSTKLEDSAMYFCASSDGRSRNTIYFGEGSWLTVV.